The text below deals with one T cell receptor beta chain. The source of the sample is a study of blood T cell repertoires in COVID-19. Germline loops: CDR1 SGHVS, CDR2 FQNEAQ. V was pared by 4 bases and J by 5 bases, with 23 bases between. There are 17 residues in the CDR3. Assay used: immunoSEQ multiplex PCR; TCRdb lists only in-frame clones, some missing. Here the sample spans some 150,000 clones, about 89% being singletons. What was sequenced was peripheral blood. This receptor was identified in a man aged 50-59 years who had recovered from COVID-19. The rearrangement joins TRBV7-8 to TRBJ1-1, with TRBD1 as a possible D gene (6 bases). CDR3 sequence reads: CASSWIWTALGRTEAFF. The CDR3 coding sequence is TGTGCCAGCAGCTGGATCTGGACAGCCCTGGGAAGAACTGAAGCTTTCTTT.